This TCR beta chain was recorded in a study of OX40 agonist ivuxolimab in advanced cancers. From germline, CDR1 is SGHTS and CDR2 YDEGEE. The CDR3 has 16 amino acids. Trimming took 0 bases from V and 1 from J, leaving 12 bases between them. This table comes from immunoSEQ multiplex PCR, and its TCRdb copy is limited to in-frame clones, with some not included. Among 65,000 to 75,000 clones listed, roughly 90% were seen once. This chain links TRBV5-8 with TRBJ2-3; the D gene is possibly TRBD1 (6 bases). This clonotype was sampled from an adult with an advanced solid tumor such as melanoma, head and neck, liver or kidney cancer. The source was CD4+ or CD8+ T cells sorted from blood, collected in a trial of the OX40 agonist ivuxolimab. The CDR3 sequence is CASSLVGARRTDTQYF. For the CDR3, the DNA is TGTGCCAGCAGCTTGGTGGGGGCTAGACGCACAGATACGCAGTATTTT. Full variable domain (missing parts from reference TRBV5-8 and TRBJ2-3): EAGVTQSPTHLIKTRGQQATLRCSPISGHTSVYWYQQALGLGLQFLLWYDEGEERNRGNFPPRFSGRQFPNYSSELNVNALELEDSALYLCASSLVGARRTDTQYFGPGTRLTVL.